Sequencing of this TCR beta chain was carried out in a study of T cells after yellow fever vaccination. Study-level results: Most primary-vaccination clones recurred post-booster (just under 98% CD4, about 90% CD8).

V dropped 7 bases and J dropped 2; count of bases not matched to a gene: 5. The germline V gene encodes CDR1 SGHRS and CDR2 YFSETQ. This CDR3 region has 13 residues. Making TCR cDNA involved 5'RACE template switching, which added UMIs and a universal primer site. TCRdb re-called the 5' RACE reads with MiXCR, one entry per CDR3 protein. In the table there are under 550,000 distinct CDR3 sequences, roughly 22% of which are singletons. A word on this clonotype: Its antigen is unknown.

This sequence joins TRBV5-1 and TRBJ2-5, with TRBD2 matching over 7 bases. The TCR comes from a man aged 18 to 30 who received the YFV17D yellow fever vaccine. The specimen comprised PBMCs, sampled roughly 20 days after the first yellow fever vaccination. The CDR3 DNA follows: TGCGCCAGCGGGAGGGACGTACAAGAGACCCAGTACTTC. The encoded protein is CASGRDVQETQYF.